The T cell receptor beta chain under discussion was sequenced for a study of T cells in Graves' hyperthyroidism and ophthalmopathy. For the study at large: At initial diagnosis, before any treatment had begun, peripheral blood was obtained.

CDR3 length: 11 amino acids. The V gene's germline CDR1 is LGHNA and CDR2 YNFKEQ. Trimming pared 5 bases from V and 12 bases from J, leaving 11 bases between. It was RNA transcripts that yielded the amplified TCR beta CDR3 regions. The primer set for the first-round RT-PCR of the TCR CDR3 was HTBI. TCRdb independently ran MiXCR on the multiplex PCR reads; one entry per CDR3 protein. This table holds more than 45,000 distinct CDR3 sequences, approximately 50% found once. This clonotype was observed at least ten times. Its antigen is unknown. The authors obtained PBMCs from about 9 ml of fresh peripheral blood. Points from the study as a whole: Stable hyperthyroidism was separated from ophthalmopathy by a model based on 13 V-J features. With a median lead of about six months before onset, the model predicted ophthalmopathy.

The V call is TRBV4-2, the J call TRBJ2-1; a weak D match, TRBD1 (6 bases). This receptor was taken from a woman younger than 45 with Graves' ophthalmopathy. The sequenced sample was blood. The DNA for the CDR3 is TGTGCCAGCAGCTGGCTAGGGGGGCAGTTCTTC. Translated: CASSWLGGQFF.